Listed here are 4 T cell receptor beta chains from one sample, sequenced in a study of blood T cells in healthy people across ages. Alongside a J-beta primer mix, a sample-barcoded 5' primer served in a second PCR lasting about 7 to 11 cycles. Via MiXCR, TCRdb re-called the 5' RACE reads, giving one row per CDR3 protein. Found here are about 1.4 million distinct CDR3 sequences, 45% to 70% of them singletons; the top ten hold 6.7%. Specimen: blood. These receptors were collected from a man between 18 and 35 years old in good health.

Worth noting for this clonotype: The junction departs from the called germline gene at one end, perhaps through a read error. J is TRBJ2-5 and V is TRBV18; TRBD1 aligns across 7 bases. The closer fit of TRBJ2-7 to the DNA end suggests the J call may be wrong. The germline gives CDR1 KGHSH, CDR2 LQKENI. CDR3 length equals 13 residues. The CDR3 reads CASAPPDRDEQYF. The CDR3 DNA reads TGTGCCAGCGCACCGCCCGACAGGGACGAGCAGTACTTC.

The gene calls are TRBV20-1 and TRBJ2-7, with 8 bases lining up with TRBD2. The CDR3 has 15 residues. Germline V gene data show CDR1 as DFQATT and CDR2 as SNEGSKA (reference sequence). V lost 4 bases and J lost 3; bases outside the gene matches: 11. The CDR3 loop is CSATRERERLYEQYF. In DNA form, the CDR3 reads TGCAGTGCTACCCGGGAGCGGGAGAGGCTCTACGAGCAGTACTTC.

A few counts support this clonotype. The V call is TRBV27, the J call TRBJ2-1; D possibly corresponds to TRBD1 (6 bases). V lost 6 bases and J 9 bases, leaving 9 bases between the germline ends. The CDR3 spans 11 residues. Germline V gene lookup returns CDR1 MNHEY and CDR2 SMNVEV (reference sequence). The CDR3 nucleotides are TGTGCCAGCAGAGCAGGGGCTGAGCAGTTCTTC. This translates into CASRAGAEQFF.

This clonotype was seen a handful of times. The gene calls are TRBV15 and TRBJ1-5; 9 bases agree with TRBD1. The CDR3 length is 15 residues. The germline V gene encodes CDR1 LNHNV and CDR2 YYDKDF (reference sequence). V lost 6 bases, J lost 7 bases, and 10 bases stayed unmatched. The CDR3 DNA is TGTGCCACCAGTAGACACCGGGACAGGGCCCAGCCCCAGCATTTT. This encodes CATSRHRDRAQPQHF.